This T cell receptor beta chain was sequenced in a study of cytomegalovirus exposure and HLA in healthy donors. About the research overall: Researchers previously reported finding 90 million to 130 million unique TCR beta sequences from 170 million or so T cells. Whole-study findings and limits: For TCR beta chains, V- and J-gene trimming was later linked to a missense DCLRE1C variant. A later analysis reportedly found that, within productive TCRs, an Asian-associated ancestry cluster had fewer N-insertions than the mean observed across the roughly 700 donors.

Use of 60 Vbeta and 13 Jbeta primers characterized the PCR. Authors' processing steps: In a later analysis, 79 million or so unique TCR beta chains included roughly 11 million shared by two or more donors. TCRdb keeps only in-frame clones here, not all; method: immunoSEQ multiplex PCR. That table supplies the V and J calls and clone size; D and trimming were determined from the DNA. The table shows about 110,000 clones, with around 83% occurring only once. In this sample, this clone turned up a few times. No antigen is known for it. Germline V CDR1 and CDR2: MDHEN, SYDVKM. This CDR3 has 16 amino acids. J gave up 8 bases and V 4 bases, and 7 bases lay outside the gene matches.

The V gene is TRBV28, the J gene TRBJ2-3; 15 nucleotides match TRBD2. This clonotype was sampled from a man aged 30 to 39 in good health and CMV-seropositive. Sequencing was carried out using PBMCs. CDR3 nucleotides: TGTGCCAGCAGTTCTTGGACTAGCGGGAGGGGCGCTACGCAGTATTTT. This gives the protein CASSSWTSGRGATQYF.